The rows below give T cell receptor beta chains drawn from one sample of a study of early T cells in non-severe SARS-CoV-2 infection. Using its own MiXCR run on the 5' RACE reads, TCRdb lists one record per CDR3 protein. The table records approximately 100,000 distinct CDR3 sequences, about 11% of them present only once. Material: whole blood. The receptors stem from an adult who was a healthcare worker with PCR-confirmed SARS-CoV-2 infection or an uninfected control (not recorded which). CDR3s include the opening cysteine and the closing phenylalanine or tryptophan. The D gene is left open where the match is weak. Only some rows state a clone size, as once, few, many or a class for expanded clones.

j_call d_call clone_size v_call cdr3_aa cdr3_nt
TRBJ2-7 . . TRBV4-2 CASSQDKTYEQYF TGTGCCAGCAGCCAAGATAAGACCTACGAGCAGTACTTC
TRBJ2-1 . . TRBV2 CATRRQMSSYNEQFF TGTGCCACCCGAAGACAGATGAGCTCCTACAATGAGCAGTTCTTC
TRBJ2-5 TRBD2 few TRBV6-1 CASSEAHWTRGQETQYF TGTGCCAGCAGTGAAGCGCACTGGACTAGGGGACAAGAGACCCAGTACTTC
TRBJ1-5 . . TRBV12-3/TRBV12-4 CASSWASGGIDSNQPQHF TGTGCCAGCAGTTGGGCGAGCGGGGGGATCGATAGCAATCAGCCCCAGCATTTT
TRBJ2-7 . many TRBV20-1 CSARGVQGGNYEQYF TGCAGTGCTAGAGGTGTCCAGGGAGGAAACTACGAGCAGTACTTC
TRBJ1-2 . few TRBV10-3 CAISRGVSYGYTF TGTGCCATCAGTCGGGGTGTCAGCTATGGCTACACCTTC
TRBJ1-2 TRBD1 few TRBV30 CAWSRTGNYGYTF TGTGCCTGGAGTCGGACAGGGAACTATGGCTACACCTTC
TRBJ2-7 . many TRBV20-1 CSAHVPNGRVPYEQYF TGCAGTGCCCACGTTCCGAACGGGAGAGTCCCCTACGAGCAGTACTTC
TRBJ2-7 . many TRBV25-1 CASSPLRTANYEQYF TGTGCCAGCAGTCCTCTGCGGACAGCTAACTACGAGCAGTACTTC
TRBJ1-3 . . TRBV25-1 CASRPGVGGNTIYF TGTGCCAGCAGGCCAGGGGTCGGTGGAAACACCATATATTTT
TRBJ1-5 . . TRBV10-2 CASSEASAVSNQPQHF TGCGCCAGTAGTGAGGCATCGGCCGTTAGCAATCAGCCCCAGCATTTT